A selection of T cell receptor beta chains follows, all from one sample in a study of cytomegalovirus exposure and HLA in healthy donors. Using immunoSEQ multiplex PCR, the repertoire was profiled, and TCRdb retains in-frame clones only, with some absent. The sample holds roughly 70,000 clones, around 78% seen once. Sequencing was done on a sample of PBMCs. These receptors all stem from a man in his fifties or sixties in good health and CMV-seronegative. CDR3s include the opening cysteine and the closing phenylalanine or tryptophan. D genes are given only for firm matches. Size is stated for part of the rows, as once, few or many counts, or as a class when the clone is expanded.

D	V	J	size	CDR3	DNA
TRBD1	TRBV4-3	TRBJ2-7	few	CASSQGTGTGGAIGYGQYF	TGCGCCAGCAGCCAAGGAACCGGGACAGGGGGCGCCATAGGCTATGGGCAGTACTTC
.	TRBV4-3	TRBJ1-2	.	CASSQDSWPNYGYTF	TGCGCCAGCAGCCAAGACAGTTGGCCTAACTATGGCTACACCTTC
TRBD1	TRBV5-1	TRBJ2-7	once	CASRPWDRSSYEQYF	TGCGCCAGCCGTCCTTGGGACAGGAGCTCCTACGAGCAGTACTTC
TRBD1	TRBV30	TRBJ2-7	.	CAWSAQGVLSYEQYF	TGTGCCTGGAGTGCACAGGGGGTCCTCTCCTACGAGCAGTACTTC
TRBD1	TRBV14	TRBJ1-2	.	CASSQTYRDREGYTF	TGTGCCAGCAGCCAGACTTACCGGGACAGGGAAGGCTACACCTTC
.	TRBV11-2	TRBJ2-7	.	CASSEFAYEQYF	TGTGCCAGCAGCGAGTTCGCCTACGAGCAGTACTTC
.	TRBV2	TRBJ2-5	.	CASRAGVGYEYF	TGTGCCAGCAGGGCAGGGGTGGGTTACGAGTACTTC
TRBD2	TRBV5-4	TRBJ2-7	.	CASSLAGSSGSYEQYF	TGTGCCAGCAGCTTGGCTGGTTCTAGCGGGAGCTACGAGCAGTACTTC
.	TRBV11-2	TRBJ2-7	.	CASSPSAGIYEQYF	TGTGCCAGCAGCCCCTCGGCAGGGATCTACGAGCAGTACTTC
.	TRBV27	TRBJ1-1	.	CASSLQGRDTEAFF	TGTGCCAGCAGTTTACAGGGTAGGGACACTGAAGCTTTCTTT
.	TRBV9	TRBJ2-1	.	CASSGPSTGRQFF	TGTGCCAGCAGCGGCCCTAGCACGGGCAGGCAGTTCTTC
.	TRBV25-1	TRBJ1-1	.	CASSDSRVGNTEAFF	TGTGCCAGCAGTGATAGCCGGGTAGGCAACACTGAAGCTTTCTTT
.	TRBV7-9	TRBJ2-6	.	CASQGTGANVLTF	TGTGCCAGTCAGGGGACTGGGGCCAACGTCCTGACTTTC
TRBD1	TRBV15	TRBJ1-2	.	CATGMDRPNYGYTF	TGTGCCACCGGAATGGACAGGCCAAACTATGGCTACACCTTC
.	TRBV4-1	TRBJ1-2	.	CASSQVLGVPYTF	TGCGCCAGCAGCCAGGTGTTAGGAGTTCCCTACACCTTC
TRBD1	TRBV19	TRBJ1-1	.	CASSIQDRGYEAFF	TGTGCCAGTAGTATCCAAGACAGGGGATATGAAGCTTTCTTT
TRBD1	TRBV19	TRBJ1-2	.	CASSNPGQGHYGYTF	TGTGCCAGTAGTAACCCGGGACAGGGGCACTATGGCTACACCTTC
TRBD2	TRBV7-2	TRBJ2-5	.	CASSLTSGQETQYF	TGTGCCAGCAGCTTGACTAGCGGCCAAGAGACCCAGTACTTC
TRBD1	TRBV19	TRBJ2-6	.	CASSPRDRIGANVLTF	TGTGCCAGTAGCCCCCGGGACAGGATTGGGGCCAACGTCCTGACTTTC
.	TRBV19	TRBJ1-2	.	CASSIPGGEIYGYTF	TGTGCCAGTAGTATCCCAGGTGGGGAGATCTATGGCTACACCTTC
.	TRBV6-1	TRBJ2-1	.	CASSVQGPSYNEQFF	TGTGCCAGCTCCGTGCAGGGGCCTTCCTACAATGAGCAGTTCTTC
.	TRBV10-2	TRBJ1-1	.	CASSEGNTEAFF	TGCGCCAGCAGTGAGGGCAACACTGAAGCTTTCTTT
TRBD2	TRBV11-2	TRBJ2-7	.	CASSQRRGLAEGSPEQYF	TGTGCCAGCAGCCAGCGGCGGGGACTAGCAGAAGGGAGTCCCGAGCAGTACTTC
TRBD2	TRBV19	TRBJ2-7	.	CASRPKGGIPYEQYF	TGTGCCAGTAGACCTAAGGGAGGGATCCCCTACGAGCAGTACTTC
.	TRBV5-4	TRBJ1-2	.	CASSFMGSGGDYGYTF	TGTGCCAGCAGCTTTATGGGTAGTGGGGGGGACTATGGCTACACCTTC
.	TRBV19	TRBJ1-1	.	CASSNRSSTEAFF	TGTGCCAGTAGTAATCGGAGCTCTACCGAAGCTTTCTTT
.	TRBV7-2	TRBJ2-7	few	CASSLTEFYEQYF	TGTGCCAGCAGCCTGACAGAATTCTACGAGCAGTACTTC
TRBD1	TRBV19	TRBJ1-2	.	CASTPGQGAFNYGYTF	TGTGCCAGTACCCCGGGACAGGGGGCTTTCAACTATGGCTACACCTTC